This TCR beta chain was identified in a study of shared clonotypes between healthy human individuals. Study-level information: Each donor contributed plates that comprised three CD4 naive, three CD4 memory, two CD8 naive and one CD8 memory.

Each sample came from a Caucasian adult donor living in Nashville, Tennessee. Partitioning of CD4+ cells yielded a CD45RA+ naive subset and a CD45RA-negative memory subset. The CDR3 loop spans 15 amino acids. Germline assignment: CDR1 SGHRS and CDR2 YFSETQ. The V gene end was trimmed by 4 bases and the J gene end by 3 bases; junction bases not matched to a gene: 9. TCRdb's table, derived via immunoSEQ multiplex PCR, lists solely in-frame clones and lacks some. The repertoire holds a few million clones, with around nine tenths as singletons. The V call is TRBV5-1, the J call TRBJ1-1; 7 bases map to TRBD1. Specimen: naive CD4+ T cells sorted from blood. Subset in this sample: CD45RA+ positively selected. This receptor was identified in a man aged 18 to 29 in good health. The CDR3 DNA reads TGCGCCAGCAGCCCCCGACAGGGCCTTTACACTGAAGCTTTCTTT. Translating gives CASSPRQGLYTEAFF.